The 18 T cell receptor beta chains below were found in one sample sequenced in a study of blood T cell repertoires in COVID-19. Libraries were prepared by immunoSEQ multiplex PCR; TCRdb keeps only in-frame clonotypes and omits some of them. The table lists around 160,000 clones, 80% to 85% of them singletons. Sequenced: peripheral blood. The receptors stem from a human donor in a cohort sampled during active COVID-19.

This rearrangement joins TRBV7-9 to TRBJ1-2; possible D gene TRBD1, 6 bases. CDR3 size: 15 residues. V lost 4 bases to trimming and J lost 7 bases, with 19 bases between them. Germline V gene lookup returns CDR1 SEHNR and CDR2 FQNEAQ (reference sequence). The CDR3 is CASSYTTQGHFGYTF. CDR3 bases: TGTGCCAGCAGCTACACTACCCAGGGACACTTTGGCTACACCTTC.

This clone showed up just once. CDR3 loop: CASTRNGGRGYEQYF. Written as DNA, the CDR3 is TGTGCCAGCACTCGAAACGGGGGGCGAGGTTACGAGCAGTACTTC. The V gene is TRBV6-5, the J gene TRBJ2-7, with D tentatively TRBD2 (7 bases). This CDR3 contains 15 residues. Looked up from germline, CDR1 is MNHEY and CDR2 is SVGAGI. Trimming removed 7 bases from V and 4 bases from J, with 20 bases in between.

This rearrangement joins TRBV29-1 to TRBJ1-2, with TRBD1 matching 7 bases. With V trimmed by 7 bases and J by 5 bases, 7 bases remained unmatched. The CDR3 totals 12 residues. The V gene's germline CDR1 is SQVTM and CDR2 ANQGSEA. For the CDR3, the DNA is TGCAGCGCCGACAGGGAGCGGTATGGCTACACCTTC. This encodes CSADRERYGYTF.

The rearrangement links TRBV2 to TRBJ2-5, with unresolved D. The V gene's germline CDR1 is SNHLY and CDR2 FYNNEI. V lost 11 bases, J lost 2 bases, and 12 bases lay in between. This CDR3 has 12 residues. The CDR3 sequence: CALFDTQETQYF. The CDR3 DNA reads as TGTGCCCTCTTCGACACTCAAGAGACCCAGTACTTC.

CDR3 loop: CASSHPKGGISNQPQHF. In DNA form, the CDR3 reads TGCGCCAGCAGCCACCCCAAGGGAGGGATCAGCAATCAGCCCCAGCATTTT. The genes are TRBV4-1 and TRBJ1-5; no firm D call. CDR1 is MGHRA and CDR2 is YSYEKL in the germline V gene. The CDR3 covers 17 residues. The V and J ends lost 3 bases and 1 base respectively, with 16 bases between them.

The chain joins TRBV29-1 to TRBJ1-2; D gene uncertain. Trimming stripped 3 bases from V and 0 bases from J, with 5 bases between. From germline, CDR1 is SQVTM and CDR2 ANQGSEA. The length of the CDR3 is 12 residues. CDR3 nucleotide sequence: TGCAGCGTTGAGGCCACTAACTATGGCTACACCTTC. Encoded protein: CSVEATNYGYTF.

The chain couples TRBV6-6 to TRBJ2-2; no definite D call. The CDR3 extends over 14 amino acids. Germline V lookup: CDR1 MNHNY, CDR2 SVGAGI (reference sequence). V was cut by 2 bases and J by 2 bases, with 6 bases left in between. For the CDR3, the DNA is TGTGCCAGCAGTTACGTAGAAAACACCGGGGAGCTGTTTTTT. It is translated as CASSYVENTGELFF.

The chain combines TRBV28 with TRBJ1-1; 9 bases line up with TRBD1. Germline V gene sequence: CDR1 MDHEN, CDR2 SYDVKM. V trimming: 7 bases; J trimming: 4 bases; junction bases outside the gene matches: 10. The CDR3 covers 15 residues. This CDR3 reads CASMTGGSGTTEAFF. Here the CDR3 DNA reads TGTGCCAGCATGACAGGGGGATCAGGAACCACTGAAGCTTTCTTT.

In its sample, this clone was seen a few times. The chain combines TRBV6-1 with TRBJ2-7, with 8 positions matching TRBD1. V lost 3 bases to trimming and J lost 0 bases; unmatched junction nucleotides: 4. CDR3 length equals 15 residues. CDR1 and CDR2 from the germline V gene are MNHNS and SASEGT. This CDR3 is CASSDTGGHSYEQYF. As DNA, the CDR3 is TGTGCCAGCAGTGATACAGGGGGTCACTCCTACGAGCAGTACTTC.

The rearrangement uses TRBV18 and TRBJ1-1; D is perhaps TRBD1 (5 bases). V shed 6 bases and J shed 1 base, with 15 bases lying between them. The CDR3 has 15 amino acids. CDR1 KGHSH and CDR2 LQKENI come from the germline V gene. The DNA for the CDR3 is TGTGCCAGCTCGCCTCGGGACGGGAGGAACACTGAAGCTTTCTTT. As protein: CASSPRDGRNTEAFF.

The V and J genes are TRBV10-3 and TRBJ1-4; possible D gene TRBD1, 6 bases. CDR1 and CDR2 (germline): ENHRY, SYGVKD. The V end lost 6 bases, the J end lost 7 bases, and 15 bases lay between the germline ends. The CDR3 consists of 14 residues. For the CDR3, the DNA is TGTGCCATCAGCGGACAGACTAAGGGTGAAAAACTGTTTTTT. It yields the protein CAISGQTKGEKLFF.

V gene TRBV4-2 combines with J gene TRBJ2-3, with D unclear. Trimming removed 1 base from V and 1 base from J, with 12 bases in between. The CDR3 consists of 16 residues. Germline values: CDR1 LGHNA, CDR2 YNFKEQ. CDR3 bases: TGTGCCAGCAGCCAAGGGCCCGCCGGAGGCACAGATACGCAGTATTTT. The encoded protein is CASSQGPAGGTDTQYF.

In the case of this clone: The same CDR3 is also encoded by other DNA sequences in this sample. J is TRBJ2-7 and V is TRBV7-9; TRBD1 might be the D (6 bases). This CDR3 comprises 14 residues. Germline V gene data show CDR1 as SEHNR and CDR2 as FQNEAQ (reference sequence). The ends were cut back, 2 bases at V and 0 bases at J, with 8 bases in the middle. Written as DNA, the CDR3 is TGTGCCAGCAGCTTACAGGGGAGCTCCTACGAGCAGTACTTC. It is translated as CASSLQGSSYEQYF.

The chain recombines TRBV6-6 with TRBJ2-5; D gene uncertain. The CDR3 is made up of 14 amino acids. CDR1 MNHNY and CDR2 SVGAGI come from the germline V gene (reference sequence). Trimming took 0 bases from V and 1 from J, leaving 6 bases between them. The CDR3 region is CASSYSYGQETQYF. The DNA for the CDR3 is TGTGCCAGCAGTTACTCTTACGGCCAAGAGACCCAGTACTTC.

The chain combines TRBV18 with TRBJ1-5; possibly TRBD1 for D (6 bases). The CDR3 length is 17 residues. Germline V CDR1 and CDR2: KGHSH, LQKENI. V was trimmed by 1 base and J by 0 bases, leaving 13 bases between them. The CDR3 loop reads CASSPLIQGSSNQPQHF. The CDR3 bases are TGTGCCAGCTCACCACTTATACAGGGTAGTAGCAATCAGCCCCAGCATTTT.

This clone showed up just once. The V gene is TRBV6-2 or TRBV6-3, the J gene TRBJ1-1; TRBD1 matches at 7 bases. The trim removed 2 bases at V and 8 bases at J, leaving 11 bases unmatched. The CDR3 covers 15 residues. Germline V gives CDR1 MNHEY, CDR2 SVGEGT. In nucleotides, the CDR3 is TGTGCCAGCAGTTACCCTTACTCCGGGACAGACGAAGCTTTCTTT. This gives the protein CASSYPYSGTDEAFF.

The chain couples TRBV15 to TRBJ1-2; no clear D gene. The germline V gene encodes CDR1 LNHNV and CDR2 YYDKDF (reference sequence). The CDR3 loop spans 14 amino acids. Between the trimmed V and J ends, which lost 0 bases and 5 bases, there was a span of 10 bases. This CDR3 reads CATSRDRGKYGYTF. The CDR3 DNA sequence: TGTGCCACCAGCAGAGATAGAGGGAAGTATGGCTACACCTTC.

The chain employs TRBV19 and TRBJ1-2; TRBD1 agrees at 7 bases. Per the germline V gene, CDR1 is LNHDA and CDR2 is SQIVND (reference sequence). Germline trimming cut 0 bases from V and 2 bases from J; bases unmatched to any gene: 3. The CDR3 has 15 amino acids. The CDR3: CASSIERGQNYGYTF. The CDR3 region has the DNA TGTGCCAGTAGTATAGAGAGGGGGCAAAACTATGGCTACACCTTC.